The subject of this entry is one TCR beta chain. Trimming removed 3 bases from V and 1 base from J, with 10 bases in between. Germline V gene lookup returns CDR1 SGHTA and CDR2 FQGNSA. The CDR3 runs to 15 residues. This entry belongs to a study of blood T cell repertoires in COVID-19. Generated by immunoSEQ multiplex PCR, the TCRdb table keeps only in-frame clones and is missing some. Of 200,000 or so clones in the sample, 70% to 90% were seen once. This TCR was recovered from a man aged 70 or older with active or convalescent COVID-19. The sample comprised peripheral blood. The chain recombines TRBV7-2 with TRBJ1-5, with D unclear. The CDR3 bases are TGTGCCAGCAGCTTTCTAAGCTCGAGCAATCAGCCCCAGCATTTT. Translating it yields CASSFLSSSNQPQHF.